This TCR beta chain was identified in a study of T-cell memory formation after mild COVID-19. Germline V lookup: CDR1 SGHTA, CDR2 FQGTGA. The V end lost 3 bases, the J end lost 5 bases, and 8 bases lay between the germline ends. The CDR3 extends over 13 amino acids. Each CDR3 protein gets one entry after TCRdb re-called the 5' RACE reads with MiXCR. The sample includes about 430,000 distinct CDR3 sequences, 20% to 30% of them seen just once. There are a few counts of this clonotype. The specimen sequenced was PBMCs or a T cell subset sorted from them (not recorded which). The chain has TRBV7-3 and TRBJ2-1, with D hard to call. This TCR came from an adult woman who had mild COVID-19 (a few samples of this study predate the infection). Cell type and time point are not known. The CDR3, as DNA: TGTGCCAGCAGCTTGAGGCAGGACAATGAGCAGTTCTTC. Its protein is CASSLRQDNEQFF.